This entry is about one T cell receptor (beta chain). Antigen unknown. The V and J ends lost 5 bases and 5 bases, in that order; junction bases with no gene match: 7. CDR3 length equals 14 residues. CDR1 is SGHTA, CDR2 FQGNSA, per germline. The data were taken from a study of blood T cells in healthy people across ages. Study-wide context: The template switching approach captured approximately one barcoded beta molecule for every two T cells.

Alongside a J-beta primer mix, a sample-barcoded 5' primer served in a second PCR lasting roughly 6 to 12 cycles. TCRdb reprocessed the 5' RACE reads via MiXCR and lists one record per CDR3 protein. The data show approximately 1.5 million distinct CDR3 sequences, roughly two fifths seen once. Study-wide points: Donor CMV status was unknown, possibly confounding expanded clonotype changes. Per-million-T-cell TCR beta diversity fell roughly linearly with age. Versus aged donors, long-lived donors had higher diversity and more naive CD4+ cells.

Material: blood. The TCR was taken from a woman aged 18-35 years in good health. This chain links TRBV7-2 with TRBJ2-5; 8 nucleotides align to TRBD1. CDR3 amino acids: CASSRDRREETQYF. The CDR3 region has the DNA TGTGCCAGCAGCCGGGACAGGAGAGAGGAGACCCAGTACTTC.